This T cell receptor beta chain was profiled in a study of shared clonotypes between healthy human individuals. The naive CD8 population came from CD45RO-negative cells selected for CCR7, without terminally differentiated effector memory CD45RA+ cells. The deep-level immunoSEQ assay was used. Authors' data handling: Without quality scores, immunoSEQ junctional reads could not be filtered like full-length reads. TCRdb keeps only in-frame clones here, not all; method: immunoSEQ multiplex PCR. The DNA was the basis for D and trimming; V, J and clone size are from that table. The data hold roughly 2 million clones, with roughly 94% observed a single time. Looked up from germline, CDR1 is MGHRA and CDR2 is YSYEKL. This CDR3 spans 14 amino acids. V lost 2 bases to trimming and J lost 2 bases, with 10 bases between them.

This TCR derives from a man younger than 35 in good health. J is TRBJ2-7 and V is TRBV4-1; tentative D call: TRBD1 (6 bases). Sequenced input: naive CD8+ T cells sorted from blood. CDR3: CASSQLDSTYEQYF. In DNA, the CDR3 is TGCGCCAGCAGCCAACTGGACAGCACCTACGAGCAGTACTTC.